This TCR beta chain is drawn from a study of blood T cell repertoires in COVID-19. Across the whole study: The United States, Italy and Spain provided the acute and convalescent COVID-19 samples. Sample material is recorded as cDNA or gDNA derived from T cells, B-cell-depleted T cells, or PBMCs.

Generated by immunoSEQ multiplex PCR, the TCRdb table keeps only in-frame clones and is missing some. Among approximately 300,000 clones, roughly nine tenths were seen once, and the ten largest hold roughly 2.5%. The study assigned cohorts using participant-reported clinical history. Recovery among Cohort 3 donors was established by two negative PCRs, clearance, or symptom resolution. The CDR3 spans 15 residues. Germline CDR1 is SGHNT and CDR2 is YYREEE (reference sequence). The ends were cut back, 4 bases at V and 3 bases at J, with 13 bases in the middle. The sequencing sample was made of PBMCs or T cells enriched from blood (not recorded which). This clonotype originated in a man aged 60 to 69 who had recovered from COVID-19. The J gene is TRBJ1-4, the V gene TRBV5-4; the D is unclear. CDR3 amino acids: CASSGSTQSNEKLFF. Written as DNA, the CDR3 is TGTGCCAGCAGCGGGTCGACTCAGTCTAATGAAAAACTGTTTTTT.